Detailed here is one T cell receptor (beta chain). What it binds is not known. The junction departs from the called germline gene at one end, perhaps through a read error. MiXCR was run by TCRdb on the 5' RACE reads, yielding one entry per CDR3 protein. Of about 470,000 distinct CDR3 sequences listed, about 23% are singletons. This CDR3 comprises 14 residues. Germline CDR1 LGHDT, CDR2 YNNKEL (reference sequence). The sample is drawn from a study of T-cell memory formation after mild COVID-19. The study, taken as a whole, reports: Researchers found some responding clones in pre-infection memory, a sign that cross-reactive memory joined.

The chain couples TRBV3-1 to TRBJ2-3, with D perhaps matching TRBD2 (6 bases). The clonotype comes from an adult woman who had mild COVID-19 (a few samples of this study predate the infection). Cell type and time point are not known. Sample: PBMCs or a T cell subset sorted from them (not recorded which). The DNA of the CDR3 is TGTGCCAGCAGCCAAGCCCTCACCGGGACTGGAACGAATTTT. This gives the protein CASSQALTGTGTNF.